Listed below are T cell receptor beta chains from one sample, sequenced in a study of T cell changes during pregnancy in multiple sclerosis. TCRdb keeps only in-frame clones here, not all; method: immunoSEQ multiplex PCR. Among about 71,000 clones, approximately 90% were seen once, and the ten largest hold over 1%. The specimen comprised peripheral blood, sampled in the third trimester of pregnancy. The receptors derive from a female donor with multiple sclerosis, enrolled in a pregnancy study. Both conserved end residues are part of each CDR3. The D gene is left open where the match is weak.

d_gene: .
j_gene: TRBJ2-7
v_gene: TRBV6-1
CDR3nt: TGTGCCAGCAGTGAAGTCGGCAGGTTTATATACGAGCAGTACTTC
CDR3aa: CASSEVGRFIYEQYF

d_gene: TRBD2
j_gene: TRBJ2-1
v_gene: TRBV7-9
CDR3nt: TGTGCCAGCAGCCCCTCCCTAGCGGGAGAGGACTACAATGAGCAGTTCTTC
CDR3aa: CASSPSLAGEDYNEQFF

d_gene: .
j_gene: TRBJ2-1
v_gene: TRBV11-2
CDR3nt: TGTGCCAGCAGCTTAGTCGGCGGGGCCTACAATGAGCAGTTCTTC
CDR3aa: CASSLVGGAYNEQFF

d_gene: .
j_gene: TRBJ2-7
v_gene: TRBV27
CDR3nt: TGTGCCAGCAGTTTGCCCGGGAACCTCTACGAGCAGTACTTC
CDR3aa: CASSLPGNLYEQYF

d_gene: TRBD2
j_gene: TRBJ2-7
v_gene: TRBV4-2
CDR3nt: TGTGCCAGCAGCCAAGACCCCGTCCGGGTTGCGGGAGGCCACCCGTACGAGCAGTACTTC
CDR3aa: CASSQDPVRVAGGHPYEQYF

d_gene: TRBD2
j_gene: TRBJ2-5
v_gene: TRBV4-1
CDR3nt: TGCGCCAGCAGCGGGAAGGGAGGGGAGACCCAGTACTTC
CDR3aa: CASSGKGGETQYF

d_gene: TRBD2
j_gene: TRBJ2-2
v_gene: TRBV2
CDR3nt: TGTGCCAGCAGGGGGACTAGCGGGAAGACCGGGGAGCTGTTTTTT
CDR3aa: CASRGTSGKTGELFF

d_gene: .
j_gene: TRBJ2-5
v_gene: TRBV5-7
CDR3nt: TGTGCCAGCAGAGTTGGGTCGGGTAACCAAGAGACCCAGTACTTC
CDR3aa: CASRVGSGNQETQYF

d_gene: TRBD1
j_gene: TRBJ2-7
v_gene: TRBV5-1
CDR3nt: TGCGCCAGCAGCTTGGAGACAGGGAGCTCCTACGAGCAGTACTTC
CDR3aa: CASSLETGSSYEQYF

d_gene: .
j_gene: TRBJ2-5
v_gene: TRBV5-6
CDR3nt: TGTGCCAGCAGCTTGGCGGGGGACGCCCGGTCCCAGTACTTC
CDR3aa: CASSLAGDARSQYF

d_gene: .
j_gene: TRBJ2-2
v_gene: TRBV6-6
CDR3nt: TGTGCCAGCAGTTACTCGGGAGTAAACACCGGGGAGCTGTTTTTT
CDR3aa: CASSYSGVNTGELFF

d_gene: .
j_gene: TRBJ2-1
v_gene: TRBV19
CDR3nt: TGTGCCAGTACCCCGGCGGGTCCCTACAATGAGCAGTTCTTC
CDR3aa: CASTPAGPYNEQFF

d_gene: .
j_gene: TRBJ2-7
v_gene: TRBV7-2
CDR3nt: TGTGCCAGCAGCTTCCTTGGAGTCGCCTACGAGCAGTACTTC
CDR3aa: CASSFLGVAYEQYF

d_gene: TRBD2
j_gene: TRBJ2-7
v_gene: TRBV25-1
CDR3nt: TGTGCCAGCAGTGATTACGGCGGGAGGCTGAGGAGCTACGAGCAGTACTTC
CDR3aa: CASSDYGGRLRSYEQYF

d_gene: .
j_gene: TRBJ1-5
v_gene: TRBV6-5
CDR3nt: TGTGCCAGCAGTCGCAGGTGGAATCAGCCCCAGCATTTT
CDR3aa: CASSRRWNQPQHF

d_gene: .
j_gene: TRBJ2-1
v_gene: TRBV10-2
CDR3nt: TGCGCCAGCAGTGAATGGGGCGGAGCACCAAACAATGAGCAGTTCTTC
CDR3aa: CASSEWGGAPNNEQFF

d_gene: TRBD2
j_gene: TRBJ2-1
v_gene: TRBV19
CDR3nt: TGTGCCAGTAGTATCCCCTCGGGACTAGCGAGACATGAGCAGTTCTTC
CDR3aa: CASSIPSGLARHEQFF